This paragraph reports one T cell receptor (beta chain). The sample comes from a study of technical replicates of blood from a handful of donors. V was clipped by 8 bases and J by 5 bases, with 16 bases between them. The CDR3 length is 14 residues. In germline, CDR1 is WSHSY, CDR2 SAAADI. Measured with immunoSEQ multiplex PCR; TCRdb has only the in-frame clones, and not every one. The table lists just under 60,000 clones, just under 95% of them singletons. The chain recombines TRBV10-2 with TRBJ2-1; possible D gene TRBD2, 7 bases. Sequencing was done on a sample of PBMCs. The receptor's source is a human donor in good health. Some clones in this sample may be carry-over from other donors' samples. CDR3 sequence (DNA): TGCGCCAGCGGGAGGGGGGGGCTCAACAATGAGCAGTTCTTC. Translating it yields CASGRGGLNNEQFF.